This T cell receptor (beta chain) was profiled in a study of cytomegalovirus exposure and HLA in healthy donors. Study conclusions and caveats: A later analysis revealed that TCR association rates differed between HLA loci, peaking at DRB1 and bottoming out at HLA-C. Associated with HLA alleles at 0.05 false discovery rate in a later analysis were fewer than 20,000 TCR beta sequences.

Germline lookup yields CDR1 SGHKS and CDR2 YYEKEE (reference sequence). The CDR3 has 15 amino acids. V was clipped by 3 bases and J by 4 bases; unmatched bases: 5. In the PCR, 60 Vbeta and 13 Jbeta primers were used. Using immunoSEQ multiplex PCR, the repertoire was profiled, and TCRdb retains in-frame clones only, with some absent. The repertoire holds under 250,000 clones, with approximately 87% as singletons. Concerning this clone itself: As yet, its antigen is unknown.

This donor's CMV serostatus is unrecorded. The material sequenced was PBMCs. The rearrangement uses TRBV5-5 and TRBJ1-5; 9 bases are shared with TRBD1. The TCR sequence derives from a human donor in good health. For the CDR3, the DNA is TGTGCCAGCAGCTCCGGGACAGGGAGTAATCAGCCCCAGCATTTT. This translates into CASSSGTGSNQPQHF.